The 19 T cell receptor beta chains below come from one sample, sequenced in a study of PD-L1 blockade in urothelial cancer. Repertoires were generated with immunoSEQ multiplex PCR, while TCRdb's copy carries only in-frame clones and drops some. The sample lists 30,000 to 40,000 clones, 82% occurring once. Here the sequenced sample was PBMCs, taken around atezolizumab (anti-PD-L1) treatment. Receptors were obtained from a man between 65 and 85 years old with urothelial cancer.

J is TRBJ2-3 and V is TRBV30, with TRBD2 matching 8 bases. V shed 0 bases and J 2 bases; nucleotides not matched to a gene: 16. This CDR3 is 19 amino acids long. Germline V gene sequence: CDR1 GTSNPN, CDR2 SVGIG (reference sequence). CDR3 DNA: TGTGCCTGGAGTGTACTTACCCCCGGCCTAGCGGGTCCCACAGATACGCAGTATTTT. This translates into CAWSVLTPGLAGPTDTQYF.

This sequence joins TRBV6-1 and TRBJ2-7; 10 bases map to TRBD2. The germline V gene has CDR1 MNHNS and CDR2 SASEGT. The ends lost 1 base at V and 2 bases at J; junction bases unmatched: 2. The CDR3 length is 15 residues. The CDR3, as DNA: TGTGCCAGCAGTGAAGGTGGACTAGCGGCCTACGAGCAGTACTTC. It is translated as CASSEGGLAAYEQYF.

This chain uses TRBV27 with TRBJ1-5; no clear D gene. This CDR3 comprises 13 residues. The germline CDR1 and CDR2 sequences are MNHEY and SMNVEV (reference sequence). V dropped 6 bases and J dropped 3 bases, with 9 bases sitting between them. The CDR3 sequence is CASSYRVNQPQHF. As DNA, the CDR3 is TGTGCCAGCAGCTACAGAGTCAATCAGCCCCAGCATTTT.

The chain is built from TRBV19 and TRBJ1-1, with 9 positions matching TRBD1. After removal of 4 bases from V and 1 base from J, the junction contained 7 bases not matched to a gene. The CDR3 spans 16 residues. Germline V gives CDR1 LNHDA, CDR2 SQIVND (reference sequence). The CDR3 spells CASSTDRGFKNTEAFF. The CDR3 region has the DNA TGTGCCAGTAGTACCGACAGGGGGTTCAAGAACACTGAAGCTTTCTTT.

The chain carries TRBV5-1 and TRBJ2-1; 7 nucleotides line up with TRBD2. Germline trimming cut 4 bases from V and 3 bases from J; bases unmatched to any gene: 7. The germline gives CDR1 SGHRS, CDR2 YFSETQ. The CDR3 runs to 15 residues. CDR3 in DNA: TGCGCCAGCAGCGCGAGCGGGGTCAACTACAATGAGCAGTTCTTC. Protein sequence: CASSASGVNYNEQFF.

The V call is TRBV14, the J call TRBJ2-2; a possible D gene is TRBD2 (5 bases). Germline CDR1 SGHDN, CDR2 FVKESK. The CDR3 length is 13 residues. Trimming took 1 base from V and 13 from J, leaving 13 bases between them. CDR3 nucleotide sequence: TGTGCCAGCAGCCAAGGGTACCGGGGAGTGCTGTTTTTT. Protein sequence: CASSQGYRGVLFF.

The chain couples TRBV9 to TRBJ1-2; 7 bases line up with TRBD1. Germline V CDR1 and CDR2: SGDLS, YYNGEE. The CDR3 covers 16 residues. The V segment lost 3 bases and the J segment 3 bases; nucleotides outside the gene matches: 11. The CDR3 loop is CASSAQSLTGYYGYTF. The CDR3 DNA reads as TGTGCCAGCAGCGCACAAAGCCTGACAGGGTACTATGGCTACACCTTC.

The chain couples TRBV27 to TRBJ1-1, with 8 bases matching TRBD1. In germline, CDR1 is MNHEY, CDR2 SMNVEV (reference sequence). The CDR3 length is 15 residues. V shed 5 bases, J shed 6 bases, and the junction held 11 bases outside the gene matches. The chain's CDR3 is CASSALGQGRAEAFF. CDR3 nucleotide sequence: TGTGCCAGCAGTGCGTTAGGACAGGGAAGGGCTGAAGCTTTCTTT.

CDR3: CACGQGLNQPQHF. For the CDR3, the DNA is TGTGCCTGTGGTCAGGGCCTCAATCAGCCCCAGCATTTT. The chain combines TRBV30 with TRBJ1-5, with TRBD1 as a possible D gene (5 bases). Trimming took 6 bases from V and 3 from J, leaving 12 bases between them. The V gene's germline CDR1 is GTSNPN and CDR2 SVGIG (reference sequence). This CDR3 comprises 13 residues.

This clone was seen once. The V and J genes are TRBV7-8 and TRBJ2-1; D ambiguous. The ends were cut back, 8 bases at V and 3 bases at J, with 11 bases in the middle. The germline CDR1 and CDR2 sequences are SGHVS and FQNEAQ. This CDR3 has 13 residues. The CDR3 sequence: CASGPKDYNEQFF. The CDR3 DNA reads TGTGCCAGCGGGCCCAAAGACTACAATGAGCAGTTCTTC.

The chain combines TRBV2 with TRBJ2-1; 10 bases line up with TRBD2. V lost 6 bases to trimming and J lost 4 bases; unmatched junction nucleotides: 6. The CDR3 is 15 residues long. Germline lookup yields CDR1 SNHLY and CDR2 FYNNEI. The CDR3 DNA sequence: TGTGCCAGCAGCGATGGACTAGCGGTATACAATGAGCAGTTCTTC. It codes for CASSDGLAVYNEQFF.

V gene TRBV29-1 combines with J gene TRBJ1-5, with D possibly matching TRBD1 (6 bases). The V gene's germline CDR1 is SQVTM and CDR2 ANQGSEA. The CDR3 is made up of 13 amino acids. The ends were cut back, 5 bases at V and 8 bases at J, with 16 bases in the middle. CDR3 sequence: CSVQGVGGEPQHF. The DNA for the CDR3 is TGCAGCGTTCAAGGGGTAGGGGGAGAGCCCCAGCATTTT.

The J gene is TRBJ2-1, the V gene TRBV5-1, with 9 positions matching TRBD2. From germline, CDR1 is SGHRS and CDR2 YFSETQ. The trim removed 0 bases at V and 1 base at J, leaving 14 bases unmatched. This CDR3 contains 20 residues. The CDR3 nucleotides read TGCGCCAGCAGCTTGGAATTCTTTCAGGCGGGAGGGCGATCCTACAATGAGCAGTTCTTC. Translation: CASSLEFFQAGGRSYNEQFF. Complete variable domain (other parts from reference TRBV5-1 and TRBJ2-1): KAGVTQTPRYLIKTRGQQVTLSCSPISGHRSVSWYQQTPGQGLQFLFEYFSETQRNKGNFPGRFSGRQFSNSRSEMNVSTLELGDSALYLCASSLEFFQAGGRSYNEQFFGPGTRLTVL.

The chain carries TRBV4-1 and TRBJ1-2, with 9 bases lining up with TRBD1. CDR1 and CDR2 from the germline V gene are MGHRA and YSYEKL. The CDR3 is 18 residues long. V was pared by 0 bases and J by 8 bases, with 16 bases of the junction left unmatched. DNA for the CDR3: TGCGCCAGCAGCCAAGAAGAGGGACGGAACAGGGGGCTGTGGGGCTACACCTTC. Translated, it gives CASSQEEGRNRGLWGYTF.

The chain employs TRBV5-6 and TRBJ2-7; no reliable D call. Trimming took 3 bases from V and 0 from J, leaving 7 bases between them. CDR1 SGHDT and CDR2 YYEEEE come from the germline V gene. The CDR3 contains 13 residues. DNA of the CDR3: TGTGCCAGCAGCTCCGACATCTCCTACGAGCAGTACTTC. This sequence encodes CASSSDISYEQYF.

The DNA of the CDR3 is TGTGCCAGCAGCCTACCCAATATAATCCAAGGGGAGCTGTTTTTT. It yields the protein CASSLPNIIQGELFF. The chain joins TRBV11-1 to TRBJ2-2; D unresolved. The CDR3 contains 15 residues. V was clipped by 5 bases and J by 8 bases, with 18 bases between them. Germline V gives CDR1 SGHAT, CDR2 FQDESV (reference sequence).

The CDR3 DNA is TGTGCCAGCAGTGAGGAACAGGGGGCCTACGAGCAGTACTTC. It specifies CASSEEQGAYEQYF. The V call is TRBV2, the J call TRBJ2-7; TRBD1 matches 8 bases. The CDR3 sequence is 14 residues long. Germline V gene lookup returns CDR1 SNHLY and CDR2 FYNNEI. J lost 2 bases, V lost 3 bases, and 3 bases had no gene match.

V is TRBV7-2 and J is TRBJ1-2; D remains unclear. Looked up from germline, CDR1 is SGHTA and CDR2 is FQGNSA. This CDR3 has 13 amino acids. Trimming removed 1 base at V and 7 bases at J, with 10 bases between. In nucleotides, the CDR3 is TGTGCCAGCAGCTTAGAATCAGGTTTTGGCTACACCTTC. It codes for CASSLESGFGYTF.

The J gene is TRBJ2-2, the V gene TRBV11-2, with D unclear. V was trimmed by 2 bases and J by 5 bases, leaving 12 bases between them. CDR1 and CDR2 from the germline V gene are SGHAT and FQNNGV. The CDR3 length is 15 residues. The CDR3: CASSLLTRWTGELFF. The CDR3 coding sequence is TGTGCCAGCAGCTTACTCACCCGGTGGACCGGGGAGCTGTTTTTT. The variable domain in full, with the rest retrieved from reference TRBV11-2 and TRBJ2-2, is EAGVAQSPRYKIIEKRQSVAFWCNPISGHATLYWYQQILGQGPKLLIQFQNNGVVDDSQLPKDRFSAERLKGVDSTLKIQPAKLEDSAVYLCASSLLTRWTGELFFGEGSRLTVL.